This T cell receptor (beta chain) was recovered during a study of shared clonotypes between healthy human individuals. The CDR3 covers 16 residues. Trimming cost V 0 bases and J 4 bases, with 15 bases left between them. From germline, CDR1 is MNHEY and CDR2 SMNVEV (reference sequence). In the case of this clone: What it recognizes is unknown.

Investigators spread the genomic DNA of each subset evenly over several immunoSEQ plates. Profiling relied on immunoSEQ multiplex PCR, and the TCRdb table lists in-frame clones only, not all of them. The sample consists of around 720,000 clones, 60% to 75% of them appearing once. Study-wide results and caveats: Relative to memory subsets, naive subsets generally showed larger estimated richness. The researchers took only blood, and tissue repertoires probably look different.

This chain links TRBV27 with TRBJ2-5, with a possible D match to TRBD2 (6 bases). Sequencing input: memory CD4+ T cells sorted from blood. Subset described: CD45RA-negative fraction. The source of this sequence is a woman between 25 and 40 years old in good health. The CDR3 loop reads CASSLSRGSLGETQYF. The CDR3, as DNA: TGTGCCAGCAGTTTATCCCGGGGGTCCCTGGGAGAGACCCAGTACTTC.